This paragraph covers one TCR beta chain sequence. Following a re-call of the 5' RACE reads, TCRdb has one entry per CDR3 protein and lacks DNA. The table lists some 330,000 distinct CDR3 sequences. This CDR3 contains 15 residues. Per the germline V gene, CDR1 is SGHTA and CDR2 is FQGNSA. These data originate in a study of monozygotic twins with inflammatory bowel disease. This clonotype was obtained from a human donor with ulcerative colitis or Crohn's disease, or a healthy co-twin of an affected twin (not recorded which). Source material: blood. The rearrangement links TRBV7-2 to TRBJ1-5; the D call from TCRdb, TRBD1, cannot be confirmed without DNA. CDR3 region: CASSPDRGDNQPQHF.